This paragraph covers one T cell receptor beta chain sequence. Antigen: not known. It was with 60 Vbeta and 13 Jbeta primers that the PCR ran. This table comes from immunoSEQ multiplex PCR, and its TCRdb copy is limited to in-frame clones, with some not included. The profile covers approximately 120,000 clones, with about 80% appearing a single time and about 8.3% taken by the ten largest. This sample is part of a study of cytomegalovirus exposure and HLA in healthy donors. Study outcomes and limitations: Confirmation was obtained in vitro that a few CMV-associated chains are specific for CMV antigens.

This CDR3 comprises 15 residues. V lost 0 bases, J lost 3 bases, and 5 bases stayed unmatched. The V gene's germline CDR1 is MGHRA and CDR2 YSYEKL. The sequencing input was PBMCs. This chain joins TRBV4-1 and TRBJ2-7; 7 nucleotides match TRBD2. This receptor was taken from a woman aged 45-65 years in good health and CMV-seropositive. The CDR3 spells CASSQDPAGSYEQYF. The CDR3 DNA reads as TGCGCCAGCAGCCAAGATCCAGCGGGGAGCTACGAGCAGTACTTC.